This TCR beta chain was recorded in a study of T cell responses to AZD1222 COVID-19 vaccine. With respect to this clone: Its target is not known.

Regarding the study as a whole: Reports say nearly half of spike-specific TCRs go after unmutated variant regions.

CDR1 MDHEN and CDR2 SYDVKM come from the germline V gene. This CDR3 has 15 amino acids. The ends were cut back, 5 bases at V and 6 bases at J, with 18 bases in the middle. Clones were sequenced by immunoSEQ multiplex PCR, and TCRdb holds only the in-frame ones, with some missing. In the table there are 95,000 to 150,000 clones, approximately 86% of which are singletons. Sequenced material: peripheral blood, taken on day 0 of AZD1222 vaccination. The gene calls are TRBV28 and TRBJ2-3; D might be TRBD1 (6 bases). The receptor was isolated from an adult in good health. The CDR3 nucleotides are TGTGCCAGCAGTCGCGGGTCAAGCCAGGGGGATACGCAGTATTTT. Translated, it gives CASSRGSSQGDTQYF. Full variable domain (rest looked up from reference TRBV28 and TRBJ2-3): DVKVTQSSRYLVKRTGEKVFLECVQDMDHENMFWYRQDPGLGLRLIYFSYDVKMKEKGDIPEGYSVSREKKERFSLILESASTNQTSMYLCASSRGSSQGDTQYFGPGTRLTVL.